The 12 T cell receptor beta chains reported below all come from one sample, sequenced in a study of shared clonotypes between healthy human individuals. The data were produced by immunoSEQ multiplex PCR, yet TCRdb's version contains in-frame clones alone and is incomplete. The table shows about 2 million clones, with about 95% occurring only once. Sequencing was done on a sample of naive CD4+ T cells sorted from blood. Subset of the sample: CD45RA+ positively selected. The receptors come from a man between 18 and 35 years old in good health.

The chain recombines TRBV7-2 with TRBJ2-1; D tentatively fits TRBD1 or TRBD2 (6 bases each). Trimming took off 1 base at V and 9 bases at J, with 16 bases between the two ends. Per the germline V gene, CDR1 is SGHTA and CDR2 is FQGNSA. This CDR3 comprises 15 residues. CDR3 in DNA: TGTGCCAGCAGCTTAGGGGGGGCCCAGGTCGGTGAGCAGTTCTTC. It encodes CASSLGGAQVGEQFF.

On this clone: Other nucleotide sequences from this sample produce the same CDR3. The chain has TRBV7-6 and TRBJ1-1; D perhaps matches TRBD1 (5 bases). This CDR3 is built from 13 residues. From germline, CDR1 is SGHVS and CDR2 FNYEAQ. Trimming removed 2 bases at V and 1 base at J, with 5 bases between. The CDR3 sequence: CASSLTGNTEAFF. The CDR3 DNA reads TGTGCCAGCAGCTTAACAGGGAACACTGAAGCTTTCTTT.

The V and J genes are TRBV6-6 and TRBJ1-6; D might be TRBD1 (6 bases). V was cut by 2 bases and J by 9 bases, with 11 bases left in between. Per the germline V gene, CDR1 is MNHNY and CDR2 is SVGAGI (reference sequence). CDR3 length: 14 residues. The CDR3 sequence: CASSYTGGGSPLHF. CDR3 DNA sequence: TGTGCCAGCAGTTACACAGGAGGGGGTTCACCCCTCCACTTT.

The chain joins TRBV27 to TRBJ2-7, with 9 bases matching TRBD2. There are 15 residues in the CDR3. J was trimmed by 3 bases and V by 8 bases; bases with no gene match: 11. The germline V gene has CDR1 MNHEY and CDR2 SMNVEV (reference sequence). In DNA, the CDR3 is TGTGCCAGCGGATCAAGACTAGCGGCGAACTACGAGCAGTACTTC. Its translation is CASGSRLAANYEQYF.

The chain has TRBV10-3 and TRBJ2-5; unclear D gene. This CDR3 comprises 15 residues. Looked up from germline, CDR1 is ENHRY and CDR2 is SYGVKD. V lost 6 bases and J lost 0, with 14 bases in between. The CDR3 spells CAISWIARDQETQYF. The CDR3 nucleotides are TGTGCCATCAGCTGGATAGCAAGGGACCAAGAGACCCAGTACTTC.

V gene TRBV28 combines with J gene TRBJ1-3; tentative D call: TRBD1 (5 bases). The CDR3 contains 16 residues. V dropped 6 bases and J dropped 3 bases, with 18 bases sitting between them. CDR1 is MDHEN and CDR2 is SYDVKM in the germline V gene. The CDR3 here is CASRPRVRVYGNTIYF. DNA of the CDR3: TGTGCCAGCAGACCCCGGGTCAGGGTTTATGGAAACACCATATATTTT.

CDR3 loop: CASSEDRAQPTGANVLTF. Written as DNA, the CDR3 is TGTGCCAGCAGCGAAGACAGGGCCCAACCCACTGGGGCCAACGTCCTGACTTTC. The gene calls are TRBV7-9 and TRBJ2-6; 7 bases line up with TRBD1. V gave up 5 bases and J gave up 2 bases; unmatched junction bases: 12. The CDR3 has 18 residues. CDR1 is SEHNR and CDR2 is FQNEAQ in the germline V gene (reference sequence).

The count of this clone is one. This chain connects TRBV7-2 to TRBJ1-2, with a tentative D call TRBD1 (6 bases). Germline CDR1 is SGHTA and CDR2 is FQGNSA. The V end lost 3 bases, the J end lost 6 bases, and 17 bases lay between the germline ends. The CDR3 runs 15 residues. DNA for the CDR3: TGTGCCAGCAGCTTCCCAGGGGACGCACCTAATGGCTACACCTTC. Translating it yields CASSFPGDAPNGYTF.

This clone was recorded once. This CDR3 reads CASSPHDLQAEQFF. CDR3 nucleotides: TGTGCCAGCAGCCCCCACGACTTGCAGGCGGAGCAGTTCTTC. The rearrangement uses TRBV7-8 and TRBJ2-1; D call uncertain. CDR1 SGHVS and CDR2 FQNEAQ come from the germline V gene. CDR3 length: 14 amino acids. V was trimmed by 5 bases and J by 10 bases, leaving 18 bases between them.

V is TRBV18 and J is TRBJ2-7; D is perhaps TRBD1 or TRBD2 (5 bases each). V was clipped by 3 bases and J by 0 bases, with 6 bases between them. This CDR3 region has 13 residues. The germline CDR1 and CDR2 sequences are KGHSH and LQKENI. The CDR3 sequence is CASSPGRSYEQYF. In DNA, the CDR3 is TGTGCCAGCTCACCGGGACGCTCCTACGAGCAGTACTTC.

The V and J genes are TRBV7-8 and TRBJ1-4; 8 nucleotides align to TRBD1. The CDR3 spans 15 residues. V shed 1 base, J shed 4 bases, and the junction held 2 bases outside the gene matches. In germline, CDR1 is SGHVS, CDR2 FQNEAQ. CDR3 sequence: CASSLEGQGNEKLFF. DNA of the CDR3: TGTGCCAGCAGCTTAGAAGGACAGGGTAATGAAAAACTGTTTTTT.

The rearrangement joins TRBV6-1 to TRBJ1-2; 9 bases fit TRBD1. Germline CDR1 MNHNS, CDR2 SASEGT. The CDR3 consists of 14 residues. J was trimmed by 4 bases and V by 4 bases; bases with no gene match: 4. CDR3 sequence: CASSGDRVSYGYTF. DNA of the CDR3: TGTGCCAGCAGTGGGGACAGGGTTAGCTATGGCTACACCTTC.